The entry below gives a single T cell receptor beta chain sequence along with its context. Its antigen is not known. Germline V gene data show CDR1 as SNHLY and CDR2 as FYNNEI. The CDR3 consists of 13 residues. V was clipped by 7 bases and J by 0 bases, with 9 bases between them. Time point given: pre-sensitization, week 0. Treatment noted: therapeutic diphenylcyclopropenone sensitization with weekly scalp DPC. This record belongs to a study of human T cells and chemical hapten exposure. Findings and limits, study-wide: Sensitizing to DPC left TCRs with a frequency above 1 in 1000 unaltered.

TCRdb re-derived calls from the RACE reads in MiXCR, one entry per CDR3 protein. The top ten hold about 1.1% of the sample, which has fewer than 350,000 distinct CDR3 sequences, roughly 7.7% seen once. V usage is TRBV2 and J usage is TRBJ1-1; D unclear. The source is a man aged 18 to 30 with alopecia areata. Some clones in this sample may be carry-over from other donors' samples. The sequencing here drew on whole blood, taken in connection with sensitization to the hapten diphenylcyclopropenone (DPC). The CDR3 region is CASIEDMNTEAFF. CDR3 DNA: TGTGCCAGCATCGAGGATATGAACACTGAAGCTTTCTTT. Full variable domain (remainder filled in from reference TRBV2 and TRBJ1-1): EPEVTQTPSHQVTQMGQEVILRCVPISNHLYFYWYRQILGQKVEFLVSFYNNEISEKSEIFDDQFSVERPDGSNFTLKIRSTKLEDSAMYFCASIEDMNTEAFFGQGTRLTVV.